The clone carrying this TCR beta chain was observed a handful of times. The sample is drawn from a study of a mutant IDH1 vaccine in newly diagnosed glioma. Data came from immunoSEQ multiplex PCR; TCRdb stores just in-frame clones and leaves some out. The table has some 90,000 clones, approximately 80% seen once. Noted time point: baseline, week 1 (first vaccination visit). Treatment in this sample: pre-vaccination baseline after standard-of-care therapy. V was cut by 7 bases and J by 6 bases, with 11 bases left in between. Per the germline V gene, CDR1 is SGDLS and CDR2 is YYNGEE. The CDR3 extends over 12 amino acids.

Sequencing used PBMCs, obtained from a glioma patient treated with radiotherapy, temozolomide or both. This TCR came from a man between 35 and 55 years old with glioma. Some clones in this sample may be carry-over from other donors' samples. The chain uses TRBV9 and TRBJ1-5; D is unresolved. The CDR3 DNA is TGTGCCAGCTCTAACAGTGGTCAGCCCCAGCATTTT. Translated, it gives CASSNSGQPQHF.